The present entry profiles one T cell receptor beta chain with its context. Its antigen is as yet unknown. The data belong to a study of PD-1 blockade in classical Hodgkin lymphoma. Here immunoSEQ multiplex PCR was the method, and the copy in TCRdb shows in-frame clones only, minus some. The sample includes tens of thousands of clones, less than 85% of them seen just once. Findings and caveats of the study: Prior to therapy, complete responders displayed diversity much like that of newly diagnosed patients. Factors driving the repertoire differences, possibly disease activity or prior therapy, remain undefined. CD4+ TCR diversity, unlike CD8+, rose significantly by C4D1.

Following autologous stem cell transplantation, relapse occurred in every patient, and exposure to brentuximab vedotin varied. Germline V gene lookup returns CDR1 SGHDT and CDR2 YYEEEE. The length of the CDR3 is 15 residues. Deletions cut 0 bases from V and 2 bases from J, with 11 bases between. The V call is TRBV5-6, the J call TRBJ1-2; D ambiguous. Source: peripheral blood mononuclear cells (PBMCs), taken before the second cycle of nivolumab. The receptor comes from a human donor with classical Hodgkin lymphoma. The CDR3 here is CASSLDGGKNYGYTF. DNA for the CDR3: TGTGCCAGCAGCTTGGATGGAGGGAAGAACTATGGCTACACCTTC.